One and the same sample provided the 4 T cell receptor beta chains below, sequenced in a study of OX40 agonist ivuxolimab in advanced cancers. Clones were read by immunoSEQ multiplex PCR, and TCRdb kept only the in-frame ones, dropping some. The repertoire holds around 64,000 clones, with about nine tenths as singletons. The material sequenced was CD4+ or CD8+ T cells sorted from blood, taken in a trial of the OX40 agonist ivuxolimab. Receptors were obtained from an adult with an advanced solid tumor such as melanoma, head and neck, liver or kidney cancer.

The V gene is TRBV19, the J gene TRBJ2-3, with 9 bases matching TRBD2. Germline-derived CDR1 and CDR2 are LNHDA and SQIVND (reference sequence). The CDR3 contains 14 residues. V trimming: 8 bases; J trimming: 1 base; junction bases outside the gene matches: 4. CDR3 region: CASSQREGTDTQYF. The CDR3 nucleotides read TGTGCCAGTTCCCAGCGGGAGGGCACAGATACGCAGTATTTT.

The chain couples TRBV5-8 to TRBJ1-2, with D unresolved. Germline CDR1 and CDR2: SGHTS and YDEGEE. With 1 base removed from V and 7 bases from J, the gap between germline ends came to 17 bases. The CDR3 runs to 15 residues. CDR3 sequence: CASSLLDTGVSGYTF. In DNA, the CDR3 is TGTGCCAGCAGCTTGCTAGACACCGGCGTGAGTGGCTACACCTTC.

This chain links TRBV9 with TRBJ2-6; no firm D call. The ends were cut back, 0 bases at V and 0 bases at J, with 10 bases in the middle. Germline V lookup: CDR1 SGDLS, CDR2 YYNGEE. The CDR3 loop spans 17 amino acids. The CDR3 nucleotides are TGTGCCAGCAGCGTAGATGTCAGAACCTCTGGGGCCAACGTCCTGACTTTC. Its translation is CASSVDVRTSGANVLTF.

The genes are TRBV6-5 and TRBJ1-1, with D perhaps TRBD1 (5 bases). V lost 5 bases and J 6 bases, leaving 13 bases between the germline ends. The CDR3 is 13 amino acids. Per germline, CDR1 MNHEY and CDR2 SVGAGI. This CDR3 reads CASSAFGGSEAFF. The CDR3 DNA reads TGTGCCAGCAGTGCGTTCGGGGGGTCTGAAGCTTTCTTT.